This TCR beta chain was recovered during a study of T cells in Graves' hyperthyroidism and ophthalmopathy (dated by TCRdb to the late 2010s). Looking at the study overall: Peripheral blood samples were taken at the time of initial diagnosis, prior to any treatment. TCR V-J signatures able to tell the groups apart were searched for in a discovery cohort of 95 to 100 patients, of whom more than 40 had Graves' ophthalmopathy and 57 had stable Graves' hyperthyroidism. An independent validation cohort of around 19 hyperthyroidism patients and roughly 16 patients who later progressed to ophthalmopathy tested prospective prediction of ophthalmopathy. For training and testing, the 80 to 100 patients in the discovery cohort were randomly divided in a 7:3 ratio. The study also compared thyroid tissue and blood T-cell repertoires from 5 to 7 Graves' hyperthyroidism patients. After blood sampling, hyperthyroidism patients were treated with methimazole at a starting dose of 30 mg daily, and ophthalmopathy patients were treated with high-dose intravenous methylprednisolone. The paper describes TCR Vbeta CDR3 sequencing of 120 to 150 peripheral blood samples, made up of 40 to 45 ophthalmopathy patients, some 80 hyperthyroidism patients and around 17 progressor patients. The investigation overall reported the following: Sample size was not statistically predetermined, and investigators were not blinded to group allocation. During validation, the model predicted progression to ophthalmopathy a median of around 7 months ahead of onset, with 60% to 71% sensitivity and roughly 75% specificity. In cross-validation, a model built on a 13 V-J signature told ophthalmopathy apart from stable hyperthyroidism with 85% to 90% sensitivity and 81% to 82% specificity, and in testing the same model reached 80%/75%. Most expanded thyroid clonotypes (frequency above 0.001) were also found in blood, which suggests that blood repertoires may mirror thyroid immune responses.

Graves' hyperthyroidism was defined as stable when no progression to ophthalmopathy occurred over 18 months of follow-up. Hyperthyroidism patients were newly diagnosed, had a disease duration of under 2 months, and were aged 18 to 65 years. Patients with uncontrolled infections, other autoimmune diseases, pregnancy or lactation were excluded. Diagnoses were based on clinical symptoms, serum thyroxine and TRAb, thyroid ultrasound and orbital computed tomography. PBMCs were separated from approximately 10 ml of fresh peripheral blood using Ficoll-Paque density gradient centrifugation. Total RNA was extracted with Trizol reagent, and quality was checked on an Agilent 2100 Bioanalyzer. This clonotype was recorded at least ten times. The clone's antigen remains unknown. Qualities for individual bases were not recorded, and no much larger clone is one base off. The TCR beta CDR3 regions were amplified from the RNA transcripts. For the first round of RT-PCR on the TCR CDR3, the HTBI primer set was used together with the Qiagen OneStep RT-PCR kit. A second multiplex PCR round built the libraries, followed by size selection and purification. The libraries were sequenced on an Illumina HiSeq2000 using paired-end 100 bp reads. On the authors' methods: SOAPnuke was used to process the raw data, with reads discarded if the reads contained adapters or uncalled bases, had a mean Phred below 15, or lacked an exact constant-primer or identifier match. High-quality paired reads were merged with COPE v1.2.5, and unique nucleotide sequences were defined as clonotypes. MiTCR v1.1 was used to align the clonotypes against IMGT TRBV, TRBD and TRBJ reference segments. The analysis was restricted to V-J combinations with a frequency above 0.0001, which together covered 99% to 99.2% of the repertoires. The TCS score was defined as the ratio of F50 (clonal expansion) to E x V (chaos), calculated using BLOSUM62-based TCRdist between CDR3 peptides within each V-J. Welch's t-statistics and random forest reduced around 510 V-J features to some 14, which were used in a naive Bayes classifier (R e1071). TCRdb's own reprocessing of the public reads used fastp at Q25 and MiXCR and kept productive beta chains. Every CDR3 protein is listed once, alongside the most common genes and DNA of its rows. In this record, the V and J calls reflect TCRdb's handling and not the investigators' own analysis. Counted in this sample were more than 450,000 distinct CDR3 sequences; 13% to 15% of them appeared once. Approximately 15% of the sample goes to the ten largest clones.

For CDR1 and CDR2, the germline V gene lists MDHEN and SYDVKM. Trimming leaves V shorter by 6 bases and J shorter by 10 bases, with the junction holding 8 bases beyond the gene matches. The CDR3 sequence holds 12 residues, the cysteine and phenylalanine included. CDR3 DNA only is kept here, 36 bases in frame from base 1. Recombination linked TRBV28 to TRBJ1-1, and 7 junction bases match TRBD1. This receptor was identified in a woman between 40 and 50 years old with Graves' hyperthyroidism. Input material: blood. The CDR3 region reads CASRLDRDAAFF. The bases read TGTGCCAGCAGGCTCGACAGGGATGCAGCTTTCTTT.